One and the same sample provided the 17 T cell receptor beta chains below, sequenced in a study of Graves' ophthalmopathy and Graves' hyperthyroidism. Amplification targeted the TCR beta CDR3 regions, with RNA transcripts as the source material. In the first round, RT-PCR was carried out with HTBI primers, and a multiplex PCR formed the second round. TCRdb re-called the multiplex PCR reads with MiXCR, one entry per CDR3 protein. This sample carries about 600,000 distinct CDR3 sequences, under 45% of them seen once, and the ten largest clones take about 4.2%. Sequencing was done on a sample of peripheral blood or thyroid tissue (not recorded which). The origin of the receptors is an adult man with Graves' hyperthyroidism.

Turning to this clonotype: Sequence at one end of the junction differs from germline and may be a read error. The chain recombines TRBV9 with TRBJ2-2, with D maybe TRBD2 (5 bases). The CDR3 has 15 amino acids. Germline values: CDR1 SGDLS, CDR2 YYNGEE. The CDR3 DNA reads TGTGCCAGCAGCTTGCTCACAGCAGTACACGGGGAGCTGCTTTTT. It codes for CASSLLTAVHGELLF.

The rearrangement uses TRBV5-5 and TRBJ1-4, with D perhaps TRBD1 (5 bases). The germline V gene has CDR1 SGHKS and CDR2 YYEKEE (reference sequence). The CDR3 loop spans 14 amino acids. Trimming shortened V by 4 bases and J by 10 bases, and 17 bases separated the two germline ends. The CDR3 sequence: CASSLGHGDGKLFF. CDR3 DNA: TGTGCCAGCAGCCTAGGACACGGAGACGGAAAACTGTTTTTT.

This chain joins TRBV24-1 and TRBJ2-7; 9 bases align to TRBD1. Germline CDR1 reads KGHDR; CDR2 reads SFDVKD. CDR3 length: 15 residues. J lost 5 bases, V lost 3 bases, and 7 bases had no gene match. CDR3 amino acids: CATSDRQGVRNEQYF. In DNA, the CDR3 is TGTGCCACCAGTGATCGACAGGGGGTTCGAAACGAGCAGTACTTC.

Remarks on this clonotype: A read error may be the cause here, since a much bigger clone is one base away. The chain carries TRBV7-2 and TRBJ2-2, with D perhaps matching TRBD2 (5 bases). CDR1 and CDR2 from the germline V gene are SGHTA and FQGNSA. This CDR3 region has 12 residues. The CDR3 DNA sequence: TGTGCCAGCAGCTTACAATCCGGGGAGCTGCTTTTT. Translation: CASSLQSGELLF. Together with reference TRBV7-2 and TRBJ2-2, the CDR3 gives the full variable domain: GAGVSQSPSNKVTEKGKDVELRCDPISGHTALYWYRQSLGQGLEFLIYFQGNSAPDKSGLPSDRFSAERTGGSVSTLTIQRTQQEDSAVYLCASSLQSGELLFGEGSRLTVL.

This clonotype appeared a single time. CDR3 in amino acids: CASSWVWACTDTQYF. In nucleotides, the CDR3 is TGTGCCAGCAGCTGGGTTTGGGCGTGCACAGATACGCAGTATTTT. The chain joins TRBV7-3 to TRBJ2-3; no firm D call. V lost 4 bases to trimming and J lost 1 base, with 12 bases between them. The germline CDR1 and CDR2 sequences are SGHTA and FQGTGA. The length of the CDR3 is 15 residues.

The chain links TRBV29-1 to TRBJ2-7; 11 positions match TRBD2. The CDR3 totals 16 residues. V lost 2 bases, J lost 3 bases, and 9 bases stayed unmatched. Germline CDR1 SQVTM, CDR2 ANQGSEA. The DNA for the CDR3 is TGCAGCGTTGAACTAGCGGGGGGACTTAAGATCTACGAGCAGTACTTC. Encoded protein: CSVELAGGLKIYEQYF.

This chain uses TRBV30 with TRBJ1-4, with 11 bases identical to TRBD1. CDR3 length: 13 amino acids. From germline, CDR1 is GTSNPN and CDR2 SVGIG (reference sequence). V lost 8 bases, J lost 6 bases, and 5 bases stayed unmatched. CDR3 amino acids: CAGQGAGDEKLFF. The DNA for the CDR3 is TGTGCCGGACAGGGGGCCGGGGATGAAAAACTGTTTTTT.

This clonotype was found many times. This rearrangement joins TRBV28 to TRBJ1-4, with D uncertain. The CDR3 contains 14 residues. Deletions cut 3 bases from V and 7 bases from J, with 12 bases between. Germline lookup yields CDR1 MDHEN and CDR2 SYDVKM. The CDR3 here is CASSLLDRTEKLFF. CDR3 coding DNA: TGTGCCAGCAGTTTGTTGGATAGAACTGAAAAACTGTTTTTT.

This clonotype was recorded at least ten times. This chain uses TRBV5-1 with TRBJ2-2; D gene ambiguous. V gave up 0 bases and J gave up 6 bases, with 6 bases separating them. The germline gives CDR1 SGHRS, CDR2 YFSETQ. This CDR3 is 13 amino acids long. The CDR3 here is CASSLVTSGELFF. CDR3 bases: TGCGCCAGCAGCTTGGTTACGTCCGGGGAGCTGTTTTTT.

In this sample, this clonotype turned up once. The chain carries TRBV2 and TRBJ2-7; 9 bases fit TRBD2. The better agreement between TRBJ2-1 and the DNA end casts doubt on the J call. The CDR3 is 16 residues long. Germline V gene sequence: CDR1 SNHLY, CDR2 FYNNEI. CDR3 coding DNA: TGTGCCAGCAGTGAATACCTAGCGGGAAATTACAATGAGCAGTTCTTC. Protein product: CASSEYLAGNYNEQFF.

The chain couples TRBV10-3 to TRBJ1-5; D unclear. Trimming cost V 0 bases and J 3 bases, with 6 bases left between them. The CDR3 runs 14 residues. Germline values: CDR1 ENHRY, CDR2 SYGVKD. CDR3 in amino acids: CAISESGDNQPQHF. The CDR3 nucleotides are TGTGCCATCAGTGAGTCCGGGGACAATCAGCCCCAGCATTTT.

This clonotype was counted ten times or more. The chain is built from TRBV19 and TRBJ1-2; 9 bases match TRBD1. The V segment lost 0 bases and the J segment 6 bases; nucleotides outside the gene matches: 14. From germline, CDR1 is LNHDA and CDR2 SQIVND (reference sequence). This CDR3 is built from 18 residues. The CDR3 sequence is CASSIDPGTGPGTDGYTF. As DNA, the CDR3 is TGTGCCAGTAGTATAGACCCCGGGACAGGGCCAGGAACGGATGGCTACACCTTC.

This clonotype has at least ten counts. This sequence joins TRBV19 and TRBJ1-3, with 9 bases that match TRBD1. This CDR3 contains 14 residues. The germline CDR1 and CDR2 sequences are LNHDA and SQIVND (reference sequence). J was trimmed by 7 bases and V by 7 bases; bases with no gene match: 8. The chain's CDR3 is CASTGTGRTNTIYF. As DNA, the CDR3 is TGTGCCAGTACCGGGACAGGGCGAACTAACACCATATATTTT.

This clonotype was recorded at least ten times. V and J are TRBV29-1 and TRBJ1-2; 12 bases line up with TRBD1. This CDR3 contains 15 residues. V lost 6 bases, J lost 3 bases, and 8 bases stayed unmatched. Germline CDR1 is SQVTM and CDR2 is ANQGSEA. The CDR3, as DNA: TGCAGCGTGGGACAGGGGGCAAATCCGGACTATGGCTACACCTTC. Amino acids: CSVGQGANPDYGYTF.

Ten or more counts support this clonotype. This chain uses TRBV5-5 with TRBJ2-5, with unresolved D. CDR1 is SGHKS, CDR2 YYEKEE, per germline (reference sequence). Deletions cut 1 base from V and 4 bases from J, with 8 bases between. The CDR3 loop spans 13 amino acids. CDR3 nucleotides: TGTGCCAGCAGCTTGATTCGTGGAGAGACCCAGTACTTC. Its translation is CASSLIRGETQYF.

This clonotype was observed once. The CDR3, as DNA: TGTGCCAGCAGCCAAGATCTCCCGGGCCCGACCGGGGAGCTGTTTTTT. It is translated as CASSQDLPGPTGELFF. The rearrangement joins TRBV14 to TRBJ2-2; no clear D. The CDR3 extends over 16 amino acids. The germline V and J ends were trimmed by 0 bases and 5 bases, with 13 bases remaining between them. CDR1 is SGHDN, CDR2 FVKESK, per germline.

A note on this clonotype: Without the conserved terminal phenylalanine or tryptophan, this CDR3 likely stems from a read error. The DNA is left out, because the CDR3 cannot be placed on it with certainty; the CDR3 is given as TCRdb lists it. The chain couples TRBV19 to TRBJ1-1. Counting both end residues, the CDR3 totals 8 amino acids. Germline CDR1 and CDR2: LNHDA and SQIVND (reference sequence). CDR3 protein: CATISLAG.